This TCR beta chain was recorded in a study of regulatory T cells in long-lasting Graves disease. Study-wide results and caveats: Favored gene segments in persistent disease were TRBV28, TRBJ1-2 and TRBJ2-5.

Arm-PCR of CDR3 regions and iRepertoire HTBI primers were the basis on which TCR beta libraries were built. TCRdb re-called the multiplex PCR reads through MiXCR, storing one row per CDR3 protein. Here the sample spans some 340,000 distinct CDR3 sequences, 23% being singletons. This clonotype was found many times. Its cognate antigen is unknown. Trimming stripped 4 bases from V and 1 base from J, with 16 bases between. There are 16 residues in the CDR3. Germline assignment: CDR1 SGHTA and CDR2 FQGNSA. Sample time point: persistent/refractory GD, antithyroid drugs over 5 years with positive TRAb. There was RNA extracted from PBMCs, and the TCR library was made from it.

This clonotype was sampled from a middle-aged woman with Graves disease. The chain is built from TRBV7-2 and TRBJ1-1; D perhaps matches TRBD1 (5 bases). The sample was peripheral blood mononuclear cells (PBMCs), taken when the disease was refractory, from a patient treated with antithyroid drugs. CDR3 sequence reads: CASSSIGGRRNTEAFF. DNA for the CDR3: TGTGCCAGCAGCTCAATCGGGGGGAGAAGGAACACTGAAGCTTTCTTT.